One sample yielded the 17 T cell receptor beta chains listed below, sequenced in a study of radiotherapy plus CTLA-4 blockade in lung cancer. Here immunoSEQ multiplex PCR was the method, and the copy in TCRdb shows in-frame clones only, minus some. Counted here are 80,000 to 95,000 clones, roughly 80% occurring once; the ten biggest clones make up around 25%. The sequenced sample was peripheral blood, obtained from a patient treated with radiotherapy plus ipilimumab. The receptors stem from a human donor with non-small cell lung cancer that progressed on radiotherapy plus ipilimumab.

The chain has TRBV7-2 and TRBJ1-4, with TRBD1 identical over 8 bases. Trimming at V came to 5 bases and at J to 3 bases, leaving 5 bases not matched to a gene. Germline V gives CDR1 SGHTA, CDR2 FQGNSA. The CDR3 contains 15 residues. CDR3 coding DNA: TGTGCCAGCAGCATACAGACAGGGGCTAATGAAAAACTGTTTTTT. It codes for CASSIQTGANEKLFF.

The V gene is TRBV19, the J gene TRBJ2-1; 8 nucleotides line up with TRBD1. Germline values: CDR1 LNHDA, CDR2 SQIVND (reference sequence). The CDR3 is made up of 15 amino acids. The V segment lost 3 bases and the J segment 7 bases; nucleotides outside the gene matches: 8. The CDR3 region is CASSMEDREFNEQFF. In DNA, the CDR3 is TGTGCCAGTAGTATGGAGGACAGGGAATTTAATGAGCAGTTCTTC. Complete variable domain (other parts from reference TRBV19 and TRBJ2-1): DGGITQSPKYLFRKEGQNVTLSCEQNLNHDAMYWYRQDPGQGLRLIYYSQIVNDFQKGDIAEGYSVSREKKESFPLTVTSAQKNPTAFYLCASSMEDREFNEQFFGPGTRLTVL.

The gene calls are TRBV19 and TRBJ1-1; the match to TRBD1 covers 7 bases. J gave up 1 base and V 8 bases, and 13 bases lay outside the gene matches. The CDR3 covers 16 residues. Germline-derived CDR1 and CDR2 are LNHDA and SQIVND (reference sequence). The CDR3 spells CASRDRHFGWNTEAFF. The CDR3 region has the DNA TGTGCCAGTCGGGACAGACATTTTGGATGGAACACTGAAGCTTTCTTT.

The chain is built from TRBV4-1 and TRBJ2-5, with 11 nucleotides matching TRBD2. The ends lost 4 bases at V and 1 base at J; junction bases unmatched: 5. Germline V gives CDR1 MGHRA, CDR2 YSYEKL. The CDR3 runs to 16 residues. The CDR3 spells CASSPLGTSGQETQYF. The CDR3 DNA follows: TGCGCCAGCAGCCCCTTAGGGACTAGCGGCCAAGAGACCCAGTACTTC.

The CDR3 coding sequence is TGTGCCAGCAGTGGACTAGCGGGAGATACGCAGTATTTT. Protein product: CASSGLAGDTQYF. V and J are TRBV6-6 and TRBJ2-3, with 11 positions matching TRBD2. CDR1 and CDR2 from the germline V gene are MNHNY and SVGAGI (reference sequence). CDR3 length: 13 residues. The V segment lost 5 bases and the J segment 5 bases; nucleotides outside the gene matches: 0.

CDR3: CASSPPLGPSRYNEQFF. The CDR3 DNA sequence: TGTGCCAGCTCACCCCCTTTGGGGCCCTCACGATACAATGAGCAGTTCTTC. The chain couples TRBV18 to TRBJ2-1, with D possibly being TRBD1 (5 bases). Germline CDR1 is KGHSH and CDR2 is LQKENI. This CDR3 is 17 amino acids long. The V end was cut by 3 bases, the J end by 4 bases, with 19 bases between.

The chain links TRBV6-5 to TRBJ2-1; 8 bases align to TRBD2. This CDR3 spans 16 amino acids. Trimming removed 2 bases from V and 3 bases from J; junction bases left unmatched: 6. Germline V gene sequence: CDR1 MNHEY, CDR2 SVGAGI. The CDR3 spells CASSYGPGLDYNEQFF. In nucleotides, the CDR3 is TGTGCCAGCAGTTACGGACCGGGACTAGACTACAATGAGCAGTTCTTC.

J is TRBJ1-2 and V is TRBV2; maybe TRBD1 (6 bases). The CDR3 consists of 15 residues. CDR1 is SNHLY and CDR2 is FYNNEI in the germline V gene. The V end was cut by 0 bases, the J end by 8 bases, with 16 bases between. The CDR3 sequence is CASSEARRGPEGYTF. CDR3 sequence (DNA): TGTGCCAGCAGTGAAGCGCGGCGGGGGCCGGAGGGCTACACCTTC.

This chain joins TRBV5-6 and TRBJ2-3; 9 bases are shared with TRBD2. Trimming at V came to 3 bases and at J to 1 base, leaving 3 bases not matched to a gene. The germline CDR1 and CDR2 sequences are SGHDT and YYEEEE. CDR3 length: 15 amino acids. The CDR3 here is CASSSEREGTDTQYF. Here the CDR3 DNA reads TGTGCCAGCAGCTCAGAGCGGGAGGGCACAGATACGCAGTATTTT. Together with reference TRBV5-6 and TRBJ2-3, the CDR3 gives the full variable domain: DAGVTQSPTHLIKTRGQQVTLRCSPKSGHDTVSWYQQALGQGPQFIFQYYEEEERQRGNFPDRFSGHQFPNYSSELNVNALLLGDSALYLCASSSEREGTDTQYFGPGTRLTVL.

This rearrangement joins TRBV7-3 to TRBJ2-1; 7 nucleotides match TRBD1. The V gene end was trimmed by 3 bases and the J gene end by 6 bases; junction bases not matched to a gene: 5. The CDR3 is 14 residues long. Germline CDR1 and CDR2: SGHTA and FQGTGA. In DNA, the CDR3 is TGTGCCAGCAGCTTCGGGACAGAGTTCAATGAGCAGTTCTTC. Translating gives CASSFGTEFNEQFF.

The CDR3 protein is CASSSFGRSYEQYV. The CDR3 nucleotides read TGTGCCAGCAGCTCATTTGGGAGGTCGTACGAGCAGTACGTC. V usage is TRBV5-4 and J usage is TRBJ2-7; perhaps TRBD2 as D (6 bases). Between the trimmed V and J ends, which lost 3 bases and 4 bases, there was a span of 14 bases. CDR3 length equals 14 residues. CDR1 is SGHNT, CDR2 YYREEE, per germline (reference sequence).

V and J are TRBV6-1 and TRBJ1-2; D ambiguous. The CDR3 totals 13 residues. Trimming took off 0 bases at V and 8 bases at J, with 10 bases between the two ends. Per the germline V gene, CDR1 is MNHNS and CDR2 is SASEGT. CDR3: CASSEATLGGYTF. In DNA, the CDR3 is TGTGCCAGCAGTGAAGCAACCCTGGGAGGCTACACCTTC.

The J gene is TRBJ2-7, the V gene TRBV19; 7 nucleotides agree with TRBD1. Per the germline V gene, CDR1 is LNHDA and CDR2 is SQIVND (reference sequence). CDR3 length equals 13 residues. Losses at the gene ends were 5 bases for V and 5 bases for J; bases not matched to a gene: 6. This CDR3 is CASSPRTGHEQYF. The DNA for the CDR3 is TGTGCCAGTAGTCCGCGGACAGGCCACGAGCAGTACTTC.

The CDR3 reads CASSYFGTDTQYF. CDR3 DNA sequence: TGTGCCAGCAGTTATTTCGGCACAGATACGCAGTATTTT. This rearrangement joins TRBV6-5 to TRBJ2-3; unclear D gene. Trimming shortened V by 3 bases and J by 1 base, and 5 bases separated the two germline ends. Germline CDR1 is MNHEY and CDR2 is SVGAGI. This CDR3 has 13 residues.

The rearrangement joins TRBV28 to TRBJ2-5, with 8 bases matching TRBD2. With V trimmed by 7 bases and J by 2 bases, 21 bases remained unmatched. CDR1 is MDHEN, CDR2 SYDVKM, per germline. This CDR3 spans 19 amino acids. DNA of the CDR3: TGTGCCAGCACCCAGACTGTGGCTAGCGGGCTACTATTTCAAGAGACCCAGTACTTC. Translating it yields CASTQTVASGLLFQETQYF. The whole variable domain, remainder taken from reference TRBV28 and TRBJ2-5, is DVKVTQSSRYLVKRTGEKVFLECVQDMDHENMFWYRQDPGLGLRLIYFSYDVKMKEKGDIPEGYSVSREKKERFSLILESASTNQTSMYLCASTQTVASGLLFQETQYFGPGTRLLVL.

The J gene is TRBJ1-2, the V gene TRBV15, with a possible D match to TRBD1 (6 bases). Trimming took 7 bases from V and 2 from J, leaving 11 bases between them. The CDR3 is 13 residues long. Germline V lookup: CDR1 LNHNV, CDR2 YYDKDF (reference sequence). The CDR3: CATNRGANYGYTF. The CDR3 DNA reads TGTGCCACCAACCGGGGGGCGAACTATGGCTACACCTTC.

V gene TRBV4-2 combines with J gene TRBJ2-5, with 8 bases identical to TRBD2. Gene TRBJ2-7 matches the end of the DNA better, so the J call may be wrong. The CDR3 has 17 residues. From germline, CDR1 is LGHNA and CDR2 YNFKEQ. CDR3 residues: CASSQDGVAGGSYEQYF. CDR3 DNA sequence: TGTGCCAGCAGCCAAGATGGGGTCGCGGGAGGTTCCTACGAGCAGTACTTC.